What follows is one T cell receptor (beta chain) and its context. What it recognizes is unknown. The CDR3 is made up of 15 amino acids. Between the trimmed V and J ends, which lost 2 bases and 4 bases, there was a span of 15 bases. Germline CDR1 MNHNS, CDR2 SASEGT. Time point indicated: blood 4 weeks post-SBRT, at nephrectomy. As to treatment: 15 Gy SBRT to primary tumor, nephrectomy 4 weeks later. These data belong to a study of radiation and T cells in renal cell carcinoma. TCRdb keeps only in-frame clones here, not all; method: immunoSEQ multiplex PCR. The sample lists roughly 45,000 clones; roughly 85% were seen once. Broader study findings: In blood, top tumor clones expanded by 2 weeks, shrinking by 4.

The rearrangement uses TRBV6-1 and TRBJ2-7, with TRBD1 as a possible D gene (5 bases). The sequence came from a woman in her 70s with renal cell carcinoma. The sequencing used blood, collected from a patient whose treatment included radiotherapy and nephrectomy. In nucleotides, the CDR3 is TGTGCCAGCAGTGAAATGGGGCCTACGGATTACGAGCAGTACTTC. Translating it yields CASSEMGPTDYEQYF.